A single sample gave rise to the 12 T cell receptor beta chains below, sequenced in a study of blood T cell repertoires in COVID-19. Generated by immunoSEQ multiplex PCR, the TCRdb table keeps only in-frame clones and is missing some. The profile covers about 190,000 clones, with around 90% appearing a single time and around 7% taken by the ten largest. Sequenced: peripheral blood. These TCRs come from a man aged 35 to 55 with acute or convalescent COVID-19.

J is TRBJ1-2 and V is TRBV2, with D perhaps TRBD1 (6 bases). The CDR3 spans 16 residues. Trimming took 2 bases from V and 0 from J, leaving 13 bases between them. Germline values: CDR1 SNHLY, CDR2 FYNNEI. CDR3 protein: CASSERRQEPNYGYTF. The CDR3 bases are TGTGCCAGCAGTGAACGGCGACAGGAGCCTAACTATGGCTACACCTTC.

The rearrangement joins TRBV20-1 to TRBJ1-1; 8 bases are shared with TRBD1. The CDR3 is made up of 15 amino acids. CDR1 and CDR2 from the germline V gene are DFQATT and SNEGSKA (reference sequence). J gave up 1 base and V 3 bases, and 7 bases lay outside the gene matches. This CDR3 is CSASPWTGTNTEAFF. DNA for the CDR3: TGCAGTGCTAGTCCCTGGACAGGGACGAACACTGAAGCTTTCTTT.

The chain recombines TRBV7-2 with TRBJ2-7, with TRBD2 matching 7 bases. V dropped 5 bases and J dropped 1; count of bases not matched to a gene: 8. The CDR3 spans 15 residues. Germline CDR1 and CDR2: SGHTA and FQGNSA. CDR3 sequence (DNA): TGTGCCAGCAGCCCCTCTAGCGGTAAATCCTACGAGCAGTACTTC. Protein: CASSPSSGKSYEQYF.

This chain joins TRBV5-1 and TRBJ1-4; TRBD1 might be the D (6 bases). V was clipped by 1 base and J by 4 bases, with 17 bases between them. CDR1 SGHRS and CDR2 YFSETQ come from the germline V gene. There are 17 residues in the CDR3. CDR3 loop: CASSLLAFRGRNEKLFF. In nucleotides, the CDR3 is TGCGCCAGCAGCTTGTTAGCTTTCAGGGGCCGTAATGAAAAACTGTTTTTT.

The J gene is TRBJ2-7, the V gene TRBV2; a possible D gene is TRBD1 (5 bases). The V end was cut by 1 base, the J end by 3 bases, with 13 bases between. The CDR3 consists of 15 residues. The V gene's germline CDR1 is SNHLY and CDR2 FYNNEI. In DNA, the CDR3 is TGTGCCAGCAGTGAAGGGACGACAGACCTCTACGAGCAGTACTTC. Translating it yields CASSEGTTDLYEQYF.

The chain recombines TRBV28 with TRBJ1-6; 9 nucleotides match TRBD1. Germline lookup yields CDR1 MDHEN and CDR2 SYDVKM. The CDR3 runs 16 residues. V shed 2 bases, J shed 7 bases, and the junction held 6 bases outside the gene matches. As DNA, the CDR3 is TGTGCCAGCAGTTTAGGGGGACAGGGAAGAAATTCACCCCTCCACTTT. Protein: CASSLGGQGRNSPLHF.

J is TRBJ2-7 and V is TRBV3-1 (or the pseudogene TRBV3-2); 9 positions match TRBD1. CDR1 and CDR2 from the germline V gene are LGHDT and YNNKEL (reference sequence). V shed 3 bases and J 9 bases; nucleotides not matched to a gene: 9. The CDR3 has 14 amino acids. In DNA, the CDR3 is TGTGCCAGCAGCCAGGGGACAGGGTTCGGTGTGCAGTACTTC. It codes for CASSQGTGFGVQYF.

The chain carries TRBV18 and TRBJ2-5; 11 positions match TRBD1. The V and J ends lost 3 bases and 5 bases, in that order; junction bases with no gene match: 5. CDR3 length: 15 amino acids. CDR1 is KGHSH and CDR2 is LQKENI in the germline V gene. CDR3 coding DNA: TGTGCCAGCTCACCGGGACAGGGGGTTAGGGAGACCCAGTACTTC. Translation: CASSPGQGVRETQYF.

The chain has TRBV24-1 and TRBJ1-5, with D perhaps matching TRBD1 (5 bases). The CDR3 length is 13 residues. Germline assignment: CDR1 KGHDR and CDR2 SFDVKD. V shed 7 bases and J shed 7 bases, with 13 bases lying between them. The CDR3 protein is CATSNLGEQPQHF. The CDR3 nucleotides read TGTGCCACCAGCAACCTAGGGGAACAGCCCCAGCATTTT.

The chain joins TRBV5-1 to TRBJ1-1; D not resolved. Germline assignment: CDR1 SGHRS and CDR2 YFSETQ. The CDR3 totals 14 residues. The V end lost 1 base, the J end lost 0 bases, and 7 bases lay between the germline ends. The CDR3 sequence is CASSLRQMNTEAFF. The CDR3, as DNA: TGCGCCAGCAGCTTGCGACAAATGAACACTGAAGCTTTCTTT.

DNA for the CDR3: TGTGCCAGTAATCACCGTGGAGGCCCAAACTCCTACGAGCAGTACTTC. It codes for CASNHRGGPNSYEQYF. The gene calls are TRBV19 and TRBJ2-7, with D possibly TRBD2 on 5 matching bases. The CDR3 length is 16 residues. From germline, CDR1 is LNHDA and CDR2 SQIVND (reference sequence). V lost 7 bases to trimming and J lost 0 bases, with 19 bases between them.

V usage is TRBV28 and J usage is TRBJ1-5; 10 nucleotides match TRBD1. Looked up from germline, CDR1 is MDHEN and CDR2 is SYDVKM. V lost 10 bases and J lost 5; bases outside the gene matches: 8. The CDR3 loop spans 14 amino acids. The CDR3 DNA follows: TGTGCCAACTCGGGACAGGGGACCTATCAGCCCCAGCATTTT. This encodes CANSGQGTYQPQHF.